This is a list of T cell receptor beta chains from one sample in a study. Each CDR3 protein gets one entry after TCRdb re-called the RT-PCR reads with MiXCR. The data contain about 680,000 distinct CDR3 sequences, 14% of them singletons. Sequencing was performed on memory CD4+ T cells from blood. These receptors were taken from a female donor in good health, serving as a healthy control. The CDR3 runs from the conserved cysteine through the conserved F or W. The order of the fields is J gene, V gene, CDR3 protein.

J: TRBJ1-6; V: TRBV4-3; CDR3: CASSDSGLYNSPLHF
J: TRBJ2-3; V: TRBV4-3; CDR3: CASSPRGDPSTDTQYF
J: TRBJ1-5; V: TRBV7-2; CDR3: CASSLAAAWGGNQPQHF
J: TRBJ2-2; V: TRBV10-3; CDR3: CAISELLSPAGELFF
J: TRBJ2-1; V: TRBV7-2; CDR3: CASSGTGRDEQFF
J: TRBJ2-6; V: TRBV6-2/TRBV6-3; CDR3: CASSPTSLDSGANVLTF
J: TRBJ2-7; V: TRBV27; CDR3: CASSFSSWGERSYEQYF
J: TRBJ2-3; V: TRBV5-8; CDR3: CASSLAGVNTDTQYF
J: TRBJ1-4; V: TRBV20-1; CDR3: CSAARQGEKLFF
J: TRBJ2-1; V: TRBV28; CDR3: CASRLRTSGFYNEQFF
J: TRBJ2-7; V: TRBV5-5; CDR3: CASSPGLADAYEQYF
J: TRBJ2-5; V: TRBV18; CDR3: CASSPPSGETQYF
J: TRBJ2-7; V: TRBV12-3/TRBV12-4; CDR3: CASSLFLGSYEQYF
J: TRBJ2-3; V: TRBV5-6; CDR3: CASSSPGRILGDNTQYF
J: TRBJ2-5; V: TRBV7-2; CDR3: CASSLGVAQETQYF
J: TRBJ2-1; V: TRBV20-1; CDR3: CSANRQGEQFF
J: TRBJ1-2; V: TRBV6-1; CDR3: CASSYRQEYGYTF
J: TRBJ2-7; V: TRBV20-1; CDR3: CSASTYEQYF
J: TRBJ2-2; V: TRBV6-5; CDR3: CASSPGGAGELFF
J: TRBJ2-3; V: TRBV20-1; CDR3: CSARGLAGTDTQYF
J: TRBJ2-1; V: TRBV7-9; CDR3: CASSLGSWGADEQFF
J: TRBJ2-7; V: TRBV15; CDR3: CATSRGRSNSYEQYF
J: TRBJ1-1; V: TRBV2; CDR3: CASSESAILNTEAFF
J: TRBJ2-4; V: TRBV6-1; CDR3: CASSEGSVAKNIQYF
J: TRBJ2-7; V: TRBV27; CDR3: CASSRLATYEQYF
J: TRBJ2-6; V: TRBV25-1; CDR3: CASSGRDRGLLGTNVLTF
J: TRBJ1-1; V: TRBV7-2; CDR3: CASSSRQGAPEAFF